The clone carrying this T cell receptor beta chain was detected a few times. Antigen specificity is unknown. 5'RACE primed at constant segments yielded TCR alpha and TCR beta cDNA libraries bearing sample barcodes and UMIs. TCRdb analysed the 5' RACE reads with MiXCR anew, one entry per CDR3 protein. Of 250,000 to 300,000 distinct CDR3 sequences in the sample, around 16% were seen once. This record belongs to a study of T-cell memory formation after mild COVID-19. Study outcomes and limitations: Clones contracting over day 15 to 85 were CD4/CD8 balanced, with later expanders leaning CD4+.

The V gene lost 5 bases and the J gene lost 2 bases, with 12 bases spanning the gap. This CDR3 comprises 14 residues. Germline-derived CDR1 and CDR2 are MGHRA and YSYEKL. This clonotype was obtained from a man between 18 and 35 years old who had mild COVID-19 (a few samples of this study predate the infection). Cell type and time point are not known. The rearrangement links TRBV4-1 to TRBJ1-2; D may be TRBD1 (5 bases). The sample taken for sequencing was PBMCs or a T cell subset sorted from them (not recorded which). CDR3 DNA sequence: TGCGCCAGCAGCTTTCCTACAGGAAACTATGGCTACACCTTC. Encoded protein: CASSFPTGNYGYTF.